The clone carrying this T cell receptor (beta chain) was seen at least ten times. As yet, its antigen is unknown. These data come from a study of Graves' ophthalmopathy and Graves' hyperthyroidism. Overall study context: Pretreatment peripheral blood was obtained at initial diagnosis.

Study outcomes and limitations: Blood samples also showed most expanded thyroid clonotypes exceeding 0.001 frequency.

CDR1 is KGHSH, CDR2 LQKENI, per germline. The V segment lost 2 bases and the J segment 5 bases; nucleotides outside the gene matches: 0. The CDR3 sequence is 13 residues long. TCR beta CDR3 amplification used RNA transcripts. First-round RT-PCR with HTBI primers preceded a second-round multiplex PCR. TCRdb reanalysed the multiplex PCR reads using MiXCR and keeps one entry per CDR3 protein. The profile covers hundreds of thousands of distinct CDR3 sequences, with 21% appearing a single time and 2.5% to 3% taken by the ten largest. The specimen sequenced was peripheral blood. The chain links TRBV18 to TRBJ2-5, with 9 bases fitting TRBD1. This clonotype was obtained from a woman aged 18-29 years with stable Graves' hyperthyroidism. The CDR3 loop reads CASSPGTGETQYF. The CDR3 nucleotides are TGTGCCAGCTCACCAGGGACAGGGGAGACCCAGTACTTC. The full variable domain, its missing parts supplied by reference TRBV18 and TRBJ2-5, is NAGVMQNPRHLVRRRGQEARLRCSPMKGHSHVYWYRQLPEEGLKFMVYLQKENIIDESGMPKERFSAEFPKEGPSILRIQQVVRGDSAAYFCASSPGTGETQYFGPGTRLLVL.